This TCR beta chain was recovered during a study of OX40 agonist ivuxolimab in advanced cancers. Study in general: Ivuxolimab doses were 0.01, 0.1, 0.3, 1.5, 3 or 10 mg/kg every 2 weeks.

Notes on the study in general: Relatively little clonal expansion, among the lowest observed, appeared in partial responders at 0.1-3.0 mg/kg. With doses of 0.1 to 3.0 mg/kg, CD4+ and CD8+ blood T cells had undergone clonal expansion by week 6.

Method: immunoSEQ multiplex PCR; TCRdb's copy keeps in-frame clones and lacks some. This table has some 140,000 clones, 85% to 95% appearing once. Notes on this clone: Its matching antigen is unknown.

The sequence came from an adult with an advanced solid tumor such as melanoma, head and neck, liver or kidney cancer. The sample in question was CD4+ or CD8+ T cells sorted from blood, obtained in a trial of the OX40 agonist ivuxolimab.

CDR3 in DNA: TGTGCCAGCAGCGTAGCAAAGGGGGGCGATGAAAAACTGTTTTTT. Its protein product is CASSVAKGGDEKLFF. The chain carries TRBV9 and TRBJ1-4, with TRBD1 as a possible D gene (6 bases). The ends were cut back, 0 bases at V and 6 bases at J, with 12 bases in the middle. The CDR3 runs to 15 residues. CDR1 and CDR2 from the germline V gene are SGDLS and YYNGEE.